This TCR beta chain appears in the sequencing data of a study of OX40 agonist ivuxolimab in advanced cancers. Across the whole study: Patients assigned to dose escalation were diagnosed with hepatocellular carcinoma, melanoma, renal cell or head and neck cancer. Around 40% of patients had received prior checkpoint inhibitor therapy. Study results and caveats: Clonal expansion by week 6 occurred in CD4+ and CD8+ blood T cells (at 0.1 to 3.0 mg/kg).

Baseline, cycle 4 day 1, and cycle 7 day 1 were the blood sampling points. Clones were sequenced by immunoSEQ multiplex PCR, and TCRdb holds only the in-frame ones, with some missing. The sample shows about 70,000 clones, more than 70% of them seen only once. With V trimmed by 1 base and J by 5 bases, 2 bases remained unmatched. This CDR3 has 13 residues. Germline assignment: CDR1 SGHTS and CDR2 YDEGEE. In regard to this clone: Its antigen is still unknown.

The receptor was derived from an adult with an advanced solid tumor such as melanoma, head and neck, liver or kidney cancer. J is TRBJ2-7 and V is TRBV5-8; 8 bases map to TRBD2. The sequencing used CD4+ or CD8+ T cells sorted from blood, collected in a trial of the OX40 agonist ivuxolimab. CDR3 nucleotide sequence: TGTGCCAGCAGCTTGCGGGGGGGCCACGAGCAGTACTTC. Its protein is CASSLRGGHEQYF.